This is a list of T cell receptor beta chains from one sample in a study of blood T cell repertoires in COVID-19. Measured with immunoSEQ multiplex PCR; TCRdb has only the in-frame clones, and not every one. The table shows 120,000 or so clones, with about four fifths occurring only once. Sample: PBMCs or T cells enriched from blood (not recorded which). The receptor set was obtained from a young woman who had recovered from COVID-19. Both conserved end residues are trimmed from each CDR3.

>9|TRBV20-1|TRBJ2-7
SASTGGEQY
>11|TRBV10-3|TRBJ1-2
AITRGQGAGYT
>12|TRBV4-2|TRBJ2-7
ASSQEGEVREQY
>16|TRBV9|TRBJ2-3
ASSVGDRGRGGTDTQY
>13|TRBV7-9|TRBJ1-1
ASSRVGTTNTEAF
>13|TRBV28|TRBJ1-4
ASSLGGALGEKLF
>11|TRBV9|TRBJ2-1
ASSGSGRAEQF
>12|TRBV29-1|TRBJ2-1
SVRDRGTYNEQF
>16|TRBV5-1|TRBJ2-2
ASSLRLGTGANTGELF
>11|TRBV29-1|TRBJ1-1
SVSLGGLTEAF
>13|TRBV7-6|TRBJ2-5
ASSRGREYQETQY
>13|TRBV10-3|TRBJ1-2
AIRRDRPINYGYT
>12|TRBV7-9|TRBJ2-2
ASSPDRIAGELF
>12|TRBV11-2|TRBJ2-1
ASSLASSYNEQF
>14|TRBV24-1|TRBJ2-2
ATSDSLGQGERELF
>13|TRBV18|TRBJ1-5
ASSQGRAGNQPQH
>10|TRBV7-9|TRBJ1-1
ASDRQGTEAF
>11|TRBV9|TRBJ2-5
ASSVGGGETQY
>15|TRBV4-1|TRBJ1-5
ASSQVGQGRGNQPQH
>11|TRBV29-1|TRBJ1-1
SVRRTGGTEAF
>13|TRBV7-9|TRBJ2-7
ASSLARELSYEQY
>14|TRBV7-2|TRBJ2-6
ASSSLRGTGANVLT
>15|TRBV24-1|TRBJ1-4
ATSDPPGSSKVEKLF
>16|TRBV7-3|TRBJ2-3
ASSLTPGLATSTDTQY
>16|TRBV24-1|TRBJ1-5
ATSGTGGGDYSNQPQH
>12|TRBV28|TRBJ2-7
ASSFQREVYEQY
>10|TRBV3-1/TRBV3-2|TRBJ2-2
ASRVNTGELF
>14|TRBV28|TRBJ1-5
ASSFQISQGYQPQH
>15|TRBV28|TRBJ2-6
ASSSGGLSAGANVLT
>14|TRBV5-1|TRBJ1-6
ASSLRGSSYNSPLH
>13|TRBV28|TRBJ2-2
ASSLGGRYTGELF
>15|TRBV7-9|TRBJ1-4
ASSPRQGAATNEKLF
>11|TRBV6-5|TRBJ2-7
ASSNRVSYEQY
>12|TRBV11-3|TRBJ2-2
ASSLGGNTGELF
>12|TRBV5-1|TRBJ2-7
ASSSRDRGYEQY
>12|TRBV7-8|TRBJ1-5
ASSLAKPSGPQH
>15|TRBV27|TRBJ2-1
ASSLSPARSSYNEQF
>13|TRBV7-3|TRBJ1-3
ASSLMGGGGNTIY
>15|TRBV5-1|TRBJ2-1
ASSLGLAGGPAAEQF
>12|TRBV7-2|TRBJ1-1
ASSGTGMNTEAF
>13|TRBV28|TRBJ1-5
ASSLLPQGAGPQH
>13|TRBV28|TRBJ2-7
ASRPLAGVPYEQY
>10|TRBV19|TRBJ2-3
ASSRRGTGPH
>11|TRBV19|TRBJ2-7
ASSIGSGYEQY
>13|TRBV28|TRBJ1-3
ASSLISGSRNTIY
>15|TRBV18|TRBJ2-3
ASSPPGLAGGPDTQY
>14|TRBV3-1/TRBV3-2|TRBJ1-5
ASSLSGTYSNQPQH
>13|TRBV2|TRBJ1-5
ASSRQGQSNQPQH
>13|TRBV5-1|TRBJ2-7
ASSLGTLAGGEQY
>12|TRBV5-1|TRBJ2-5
ASSGDTHQETQY
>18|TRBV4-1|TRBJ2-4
ASSQDSGDTGFLAKNIQY
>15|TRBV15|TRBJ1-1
ATRGTLVGGMNTEAF
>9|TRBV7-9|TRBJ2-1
ASSPRGEQF
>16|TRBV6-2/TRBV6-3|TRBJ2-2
ASRPGTSGKSNTGELF
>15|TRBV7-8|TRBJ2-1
ASSRLGWAGSYNEQF
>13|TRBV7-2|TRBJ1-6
ASSPQQGRGSPLH
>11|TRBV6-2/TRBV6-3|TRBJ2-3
ASSYTGADTQY
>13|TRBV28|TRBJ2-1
ASRSGGRSLGEQF
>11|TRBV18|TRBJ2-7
ASSPELAGEQY